The T cell receptor beta chain under discussion was sequenced for a study of blood T cell repertoires in COVID-19. Study-wide context: Sites in the United States, Italy and Spain provided acute and convalescent COVID-19 samples.

In the original processing: How many nucleated cells were present was estimated from reference gene primer amplification. Repertoires were generated with immunoSEQ multiplex PCR, while TCRdb's copy carries only in-frame clones and drops some. The D gene and trimming were derived from the DNA, and the V and J assignments and clone size from that table. The sample consists of hundreds of thousands of clones, about 85% of them appearing once. The V gene's germline CDR1 is LGHNA and CDR2 YNFKEQ. Trimming removed 3 bases at V and 6 bases at J, with 15 bases between. The CDR3 contains 15 residues. Sequences were obtained from peripheral blood. The chain couples TRBV4-2 to TRBJ1-3; perhaps TRBD1 as D (6 bases). The receptor was derived from a man aged 18 to 35 with active or convalescent COVID-19. CDR3 loop: CASSQPTGTQNTIYF. CDR3 bases: TGTGCCAGCAGCCAGCCGACAGGTACCCAAAACACCATATATTTT.